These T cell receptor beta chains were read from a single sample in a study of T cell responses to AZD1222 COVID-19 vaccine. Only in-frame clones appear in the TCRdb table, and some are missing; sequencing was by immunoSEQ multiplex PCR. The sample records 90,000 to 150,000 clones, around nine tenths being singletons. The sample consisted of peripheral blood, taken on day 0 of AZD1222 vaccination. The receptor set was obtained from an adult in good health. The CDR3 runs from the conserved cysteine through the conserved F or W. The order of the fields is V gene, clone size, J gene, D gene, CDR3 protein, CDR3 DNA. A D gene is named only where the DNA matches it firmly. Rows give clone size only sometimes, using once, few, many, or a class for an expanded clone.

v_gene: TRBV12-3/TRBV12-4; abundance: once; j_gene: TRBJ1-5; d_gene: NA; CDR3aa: CASSPKGNQPQHF; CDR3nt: TGTGCCAGCAGTCCCAAGGGCAATCAGCCCCAGCATTTT
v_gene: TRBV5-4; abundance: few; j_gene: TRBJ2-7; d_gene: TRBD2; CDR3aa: CASSRGTSGIEQYF; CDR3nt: TGTGCCAGCAGCCGCGGGACTAGCGGGATCGAGCAGTACTTC
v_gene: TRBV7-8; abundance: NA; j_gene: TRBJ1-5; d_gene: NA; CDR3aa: CASSLSSNQPQHF; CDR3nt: TGTGCCAGCAGCTTGTCGAGCAATCAGCCCCAGCATTTT
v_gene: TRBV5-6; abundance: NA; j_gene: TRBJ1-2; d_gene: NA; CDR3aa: CASSLGGRGNYGYTF; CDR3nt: TGTGCCAGCAGCTTGGGAGGACGGGGAAACTATGGCTACACCTTC
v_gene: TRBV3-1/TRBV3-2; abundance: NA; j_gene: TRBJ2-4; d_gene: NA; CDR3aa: CASSQLGAAKNIQYF; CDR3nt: TGTGCCAGCAGTCAGTTGGGAGCCGCCAAAAACATTCAGTACTTC
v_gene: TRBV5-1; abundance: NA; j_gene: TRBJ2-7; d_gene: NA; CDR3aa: CASSPGQSSYEQYF; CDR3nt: TGCGCCAGCAGCCCTGGGCAGAGCTCCTACGAGCAGTACTTC
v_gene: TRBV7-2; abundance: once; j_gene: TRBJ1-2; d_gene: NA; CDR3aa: CASSLRGNYGYTF; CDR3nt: TGTGCCAGCAGCTTACGGGGAAACTATGGCTACACCTTC
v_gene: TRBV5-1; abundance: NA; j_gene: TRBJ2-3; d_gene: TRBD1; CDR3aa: CASSLGTGGSSFTDTQYF; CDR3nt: TGCGCCAGCAGCTTGGGTACAGGGGGCAGTTCGTTCACAGATACGCAGTATTTT
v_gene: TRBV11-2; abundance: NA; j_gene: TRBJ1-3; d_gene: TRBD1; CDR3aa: CASSLMTGRRNTIYF; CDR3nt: TGTGCCAGCAGCCTCATGACAGGGCGGAGAAACACCATATATTTT
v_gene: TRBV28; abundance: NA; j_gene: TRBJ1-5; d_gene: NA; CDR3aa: CASMVAGARLRPQHF; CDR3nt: TGTGCCAGCATGGTGGCGGGGGCGAGGCTACGGCCCCAGCATTTT
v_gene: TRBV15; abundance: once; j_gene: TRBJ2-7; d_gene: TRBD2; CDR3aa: CATSRDRAGDGEQYF; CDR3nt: TGTGCCACCAGCAGAGATCGGGCGGGAGACGGCGAGCAGTACTTC
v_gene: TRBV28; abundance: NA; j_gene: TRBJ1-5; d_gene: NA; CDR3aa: CASSFQGGVRNQPQHF; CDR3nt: TGTGCCAGCAGTTTCCAAGGGGGGGTCCGCAATCAGCCCCAGCATTTT
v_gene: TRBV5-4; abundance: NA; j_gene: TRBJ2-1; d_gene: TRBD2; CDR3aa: CASSRPGEGTNEQFF; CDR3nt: TGTGCCAGCAGCCGCCCGGGGGAGGGAACAAATGAGCAGTTCTTC
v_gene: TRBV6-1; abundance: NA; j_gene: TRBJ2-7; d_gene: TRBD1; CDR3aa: CASSEGPGQYYEQYF; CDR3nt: TGTGCCAGCAGTGAGGGTCCGGGACAGTACTACGAGCAGTACTTC
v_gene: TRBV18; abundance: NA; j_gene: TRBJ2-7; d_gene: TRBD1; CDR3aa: CASSPGTGAYEQYF; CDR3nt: TGTGCCAGCTCGCCCGGGACAGGGGCCTACGAGCAGTACTTC
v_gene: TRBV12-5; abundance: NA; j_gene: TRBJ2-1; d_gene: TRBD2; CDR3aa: CASGLDGTSGNEQFF; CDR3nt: TGTGCTAGTGGTTTGGACGGGACTAGCGGGAATGAGCAGTTCTTC
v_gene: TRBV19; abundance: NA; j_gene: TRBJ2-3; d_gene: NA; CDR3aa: CASSIGGTSTDTQYF; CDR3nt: TGTGCCAGTAGTATTGGAGGTACTAGCACAGATACGCAGTATTTT
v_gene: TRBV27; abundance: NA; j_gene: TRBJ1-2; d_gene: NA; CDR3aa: CASSPRMAPYGYTF; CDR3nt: TGTGCCAGCAGTCCCCGGATGGCTCCCTATGGCTACACCTTC
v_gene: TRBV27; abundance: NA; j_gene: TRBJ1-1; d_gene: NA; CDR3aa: CASTGRREAFF; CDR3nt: TGTGCCAGCACTGGGCGACGCGAAGCTTTCTTT
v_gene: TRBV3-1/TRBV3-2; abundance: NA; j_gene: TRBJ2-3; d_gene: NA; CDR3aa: CASRPNGGSPVGDTQYF; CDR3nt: TGTGCCAGCAGACCTAACGGGGGCTCGCCTGTGGGAGATACGCAGTATTTT
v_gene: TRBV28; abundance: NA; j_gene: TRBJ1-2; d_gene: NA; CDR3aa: CASSPGKTHGYTF; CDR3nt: TGTGCCAGCAGTCCCGGGAAGACCCATGGCTACACCTTC
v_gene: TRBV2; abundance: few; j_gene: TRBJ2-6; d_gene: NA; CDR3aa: CASSDSTSGANVLTF; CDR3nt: TGTGCCAGCAGTGACAGTACCTCTGGGGCCAACGTCCTGACTTTC